Listed below are T cell receptor beta chains from one sample, sequenced in a study of spatial heterogeneity in lung cancer. TCRdb reanalysed the 5' RACE reads using MiXCR and keeps one entry per CDR3 protein. Seen here are about 17,000 distinct CDR3 sequences, 20% to 25% observed once, and the top ten hold about a fifth. This material consisted of PBMCs, taken at surgery. All receptors come from a female donor with early-stage non-small cell lung cancer. Both conserved end residues are part of each CDR3. Fields, in order: J gene, clone size, D gene, V gene, CDR3 protein, CDR3 DNA. The D gene is left open where the match is weak. Rows give clone size only sometimes, using once, few, many, or a class for an expanded clone.

TRBJ2-7 many . TRBV3-1 CASSQTYYEQYF TGTGCCAGCAGCCAAACATACTACGAGCAGTACTTC
TRBJ2-7 many TRBD1 TRBV7-9 CASSLAQTTGDEQYF TGTGCCAGCAGCTTAGCCCAAACGACAGGGGACGAGCAGTACTTC
TRBJ1-1 many . TRBV3-1 CASSGRGWTEAFF TGTGCCAGCAGCGGCAGGGGATGGACTGAAGCTTTCTTT
TRBJ1-4 many TRBD1 TRBV20-1 CSAGGQGAGNEKLFF TGCAGTGCTGGAGGACAGGGGGCCGGAAATGAAAAACTGTTTTTT
TRBJ2-7 many . TRBV6-2/TRBV6-3 CASMSSAPREQYF TGTGCCAGCATGTCGTCAGCCCCGCGAGAGCAGTACTTC
TRBJ2-7 many . TRBV7-2 CASSFGDNRYEQYF TGTGCCAGCAGCTTCGGAGACAACCGGTACGAGCAGTACTTC
TRBJ1-1 many . TRBV29-1 CSVGWGSEAFF TGCAGCGTTGGGTGGGGGTCTGAAGCTTTCTTT
TRBJ2-7 many TRBD1 TRBV7-9 CASSWGQGGPLEQYF TGTGCCAGCAGCTGGGGACAGGGGGGACCCCTGGAGCAGTACTTC
TRBJ2-2 . . TRBV7-6 CASSPMGANTGELFF TGTGCCAGCAGCCCGATGGGGGCGAACACCGGGGAGCTGTTTTTT
TRBJ1-5 . . TRBV7-2 CASSEFYSNQPQHF TGTGCCAGCAGCGAATTTTATAGCAATCAGCCCCAGCATTTT
TRBJ1-5 . . TRBV25-1 CASAQGGRNQPQHF TGTGCCAGCGCACAGGGTGGGCGCAATCAGCCCCAGCATTTT
TRBJ2-5 many . TRBV19 CASSIRQETQYF TGTGCCAGTAGTATCCGGCAAGAGACCCAGTACTTC
TRBJ2-2 many . TRBV27 CASTLGGGITGELFF TGTGCCAGCACCCTTGGAGGAGGGATCACCGGGGAGCTGTTTTTT
TRBJ2-3 many . TRBV4-3 CASSRSWSSLSDTQYF TGCGCCAGCAGCCGTAGCTGGAGCTCGTTGTCGGATACGCAGTATTTT
TRBJ2-2 . . TRBV20-1 CSHRQLNTGELFF TGCAGTCATAGGCAGCTGAACACCGGGGAGCTGTTTTTT
TRBJ2-7 medium-sized TRBD2 TRBV7-8 CASSPQGLAGVPKYF TGTGCCAGCAGCCCACAGGGACTAGCGGGAGTTCCTAAGTACTTC
TRBJ1-4 medium-sized . TRBV28 CASSLGGRSNEKLFF TGTGCCAGCAGTTTGGGGGGACGGAGCAATGAAAAACTGTTTTTT
TRBJ2-3 many . TRBV6-2/TRBV6-3 CASSYWARHTDTQYF TGTGCCAGCAGTTACTGGGCCAGACACACAGATACGCAGTATTTT
TRBJ2-1 . . TRBV4-1 CASSQETVLNEQFF TGCGCCAGCAGCCAAGAAACCGTACTCAATGAGCAGTTCTTC
TRBJ2-7 medium-sized . TRBV7-2 CASSFGYSSYEQYF TGTGCCAGCAGCTTCGGGTATAGCTCCTACGAGCAGTACTTC
TRBJ2-2 many TRBD2 TRBV7-2 CASSSLAGANTGELFF TGTGCCAGCAGCTCACTAGCGGGAGCGAACACCGGGGAGCTGTTTTTT
TRBJ1-4 many . TRBV4-2 CASSQGGGLEKLFF TGTGCCAGCAGCCAAGGTGGGGGGCTTGAAAAACTGTTTTTT
TRBJ1-1 many TRBD1 TRBV28 CASSFPRTGTNTEAFF TGTGCCAGCAGTTTTCCGCGGACAGGGACTAACACTGAAGCTTTCTTT
TRBJ2-7 medium-sized . TRBV18 CASSPEGYEQYF TGTGCCAGCTCACCAGAGGGATACGAGCAGTACTTC
TRBJ2-5 . . TRBV6-1 CASRGGETQYF TGTGCCAGCAGGGGCGGAGAGACCCAGTACTTC
TRBJ2-3 many . TRBV9 CASSVGGGDTQYF TGTGCCAGCAGCGTAGGAGGGGGAGATACGCAGTATTTT
TRBJ2-1 many . TRBV6-1 CASSEAASYNEQFF TGTGCCAGCAGTGAAGCGGCCTCCTACAATGAGCAGTTCTTC
TRBJ2-3 . . TRBV2 CASSVSASGDTQYF TGTGCCAGCAGTGTGTCGGCCTCGGGAGATACGCAGTATTTT
TRBJ2-7 many TRBD1 TRBV2 CASSEQGQGYEQYF TGTGCCAGCAGTGAACAGGGACAGGGCTACGAGCAGTACTTC
TRBJ1-1 many . TRBV12-3/TRBV12-4 CASILGGTEAFF TGTGCCAGCATCCTGGGAGGGACTGAAGCTTTCTTT
TRBJ2-2 . TRBD2 TRBV24-1 CATSDFRLADTGELFF TGTGCCACCAGTGATTTCCGACTAGCAGACACCGGGGAGCTGTTTTTT
TRBJ2-7 . TRBD1 TRBV29-1 CSAQKTGDEQYF TGCAGCGCACAAAAAACAGGGGACGAGCAGTACTTC
TRBJ2-3 . . TRBV5-1 CASSLGRRTDTQYF TGCGCCAGCAGCTTAGGTAGACGCACAGATACGCAGTATTTT
TRBJ2-1 many . TRBV6-2/TRBV6-3 CATSSTRDIDEQFF TGTGCCACCTCCTCGACGCGGGACATCGATGAGCAGTTCTTC
TRBJ1-2 few . TRBV10-3 CAIKESPLPHYGYTF TGTGCCATCAAAGAGTCGCCCTTACCGCACTATGGCTACACCTTC
TRBJ2-1 many . TRBV6-6 CASSSGSSYNEQFF TGTGCCAGCAGTTCCGGAAGCTCCTACAATGAGCAGTTCTTC
TRBJ1-1 many TRBD1 TRBV28 CASSSPRDRGRRDTEAFF TGTGCCAGCAGTTCCCCCCGGGACAGGGGGCGCCGGGACACTGAAGCTTTCTTT
TRBJ1-6 . . TRBV6-6 CASSYSISDSPLHF TGTGCCAGCAGTTACTCGATTTCCGATTCACCCCTCCACTTT
TRBJ1-5 many TRBD1 TRBV2 CASRDGTGGYQPQHF TGTGCCAGCAGAGATGGGACAGGGGGCTATCAGCCCCAGCATTTT
TRBJ1-1 many . TRBV5-1 CASSLGRSEAFF TGCGCCAGCAGCTTGGGGCGGAGCGAAGCTTTCTTT
TRBJ1-1 . . TRBV11-2 CASSLETDTEAFF TGTGCCAGCAGCTTAGAGACAGACACTGAAGCTTTCTTT
TRBJ1-1 many . TRBV28 CASRRARQGLNTEAFF TGTGCCAGCAGACGCGCCCGCCAGGGGCTGAACACTGAAGCTTTCTTT
TRBJ2-3 many TRBD2 TRBV4-3 CASSIRTSGSTDTQYF TGCGCCAGCAGCATCCGGACTAGCGGGTCCACAGATACGCAGTATTTT
TRBJ1-3 many TRBD1 TRBV7-9 CASTTDRGGNTIYF TGTGCCAGCACCACCGACAGGGGAGGAAACACCATATATTTT
TRBJ1-1 . . TRBV4-1 CASSQGSTLTIEAFF TGCGCCAGCAGCCAAGGATCCACCCTCACAATTGAAGCTTTCTTT
TRBJ1-1 many TRBD1 TRBV9 CASRDRVREAFF TGTGCCAGCAGAGACAGGGTCCGCGAAGCTTTCTTT
TRBJ2-7 medium-sized TRBD1 TRBV7-2 CASSRHRGHLTEQYF TGTGCCAGCAGCCGACACAGGGGACACCTTACCGAGCAGTACTTC
TRBJ1-1 many . TRBV28 CASSFTGSYTEAFF TGTGCCAGCAGTTTTACAGGGAGTTACACTGAAGCTTTCTTT
TRBJ1-5 many . TRBV3-1 CASSQVAGNQPQHF TGTGCCAGCAGCCAAGTTGCGGGGAATCAGCCCCAGCATTTT
TRBJ1-6 many . TRBV19 CASSIAPGNSPLHF TGTGCCAGTAGTATTGCGCCCGGCAATTCACCCCTCCACTTT
TRBJ2-1 many . TRBV6-6 CASSYGGTRAANEQFF TGTGCCAGCAGTTACGGCGGGACAAGGGCGGCCAATGAGCAGTTCTTC
TRBJ2-2 many . TRBV7-3 CASSPRAGLITGELFF TGTGCCAGCAGCCCCCGGGCAGGGCTGATCACCGGGGAGCTGTTTTTT
TRBJ2-7 . TRBD2 TRBV27 CASSIAGGYHEQYF TGTGCCAGCAGTATAGCGGGAGGGTATCACGAGCAGTACTTC